This record looks at one T cell receptor (beta chain) sequence and its context. The data were obtained in a study of CD8 T cells in Susac syndrome. Study overall: There were Susac syndrome patients who were therapy-naive at blood draw, others on corticosteroids, and others on intravenous immunoglobulin alone.

Trimming cost V 3 bases and J 0 bases, with 8 bases left between them. This CDR3 has 14 amino acids. The germline V gene has CDR1 LNHDA and CDR2 SQIVND (reference sequence). Reverse transcription of 0.5 to 1 ug RNA was performed with random hexamers. TCR beta CDR3 was amplified by immunoSEQ covering 54 Vbeta and 13 Jbeta. TCRdb independently ran MiXCR on the immunoSEQ multiplex PCR reads; one entry per CDR3 protein. The table shows over 100,000 distinct CDR3 sequences, with about 95% occurring only once. The source is a human donor with Susac syndrome. The V and J genes are TRBV19 and TRBJ1-1, with no clear D. Sequencing was carried out using CD8+ T cells from PBMCs. DNA of the CDR3: TGTGCCAGTAGTATTGGGCAGTTGAACACTGAAGCTTTCTTT. As protein: CASSIGQLNTEAFF.